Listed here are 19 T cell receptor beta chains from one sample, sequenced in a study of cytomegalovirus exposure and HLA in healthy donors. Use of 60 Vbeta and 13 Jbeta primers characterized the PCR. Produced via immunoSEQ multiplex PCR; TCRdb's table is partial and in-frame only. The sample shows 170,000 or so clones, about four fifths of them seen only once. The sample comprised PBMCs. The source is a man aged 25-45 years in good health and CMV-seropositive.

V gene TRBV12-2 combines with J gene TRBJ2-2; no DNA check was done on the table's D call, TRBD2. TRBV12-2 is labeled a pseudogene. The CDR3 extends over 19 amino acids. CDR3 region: CASRPMRLLAGLNTGELFF. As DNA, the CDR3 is TGTGCAAGTCGCCCAATGCGCTTACTAGCGGGGTTGAACACCGGGGAGCTGTTTTTT.

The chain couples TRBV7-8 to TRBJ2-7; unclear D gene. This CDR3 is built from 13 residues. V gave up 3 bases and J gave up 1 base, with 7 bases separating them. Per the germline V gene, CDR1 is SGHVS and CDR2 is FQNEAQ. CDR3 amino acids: CASSFSSSYEQYF. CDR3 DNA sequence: TGTGCCAGCAGCTTCTCCAGTTCCTACGAGCAGTACTTC.

The CDR3 bases are TGTGCCAGCAGTGAAGTGGCCGGTCAGGAACCGGTGGAGCTGTTTTTT. It yields the protein CASSEVAGQEPVELFF. The V and J genes are TRBV6-1 and TRBJ2-2; D not certain. Per the germline V gene, CDR1 is MNHNS and CDR2 is SASEGT. The germline V and J ends were trimmed by 1 base and 10 bases, with 19 bases remaining between them. The CDR3 loop spans 16 amino acids.

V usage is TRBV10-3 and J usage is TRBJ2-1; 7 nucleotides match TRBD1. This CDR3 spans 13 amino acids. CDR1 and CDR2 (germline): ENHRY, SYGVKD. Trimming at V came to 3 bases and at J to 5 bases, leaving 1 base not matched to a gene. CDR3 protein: CAISDGTDNEQFF. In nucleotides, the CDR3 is TGTGCCATCAGTGATGGGACAGACAATGAGCAGTTCTTC.

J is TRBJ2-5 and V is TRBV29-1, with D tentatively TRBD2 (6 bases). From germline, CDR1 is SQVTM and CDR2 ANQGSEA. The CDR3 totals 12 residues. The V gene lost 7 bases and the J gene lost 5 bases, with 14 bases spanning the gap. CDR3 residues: CSGGTGRETQYF. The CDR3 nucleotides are TGCAGCGGCGGGACCGGCAGGGAGACCCAGTACTTC.

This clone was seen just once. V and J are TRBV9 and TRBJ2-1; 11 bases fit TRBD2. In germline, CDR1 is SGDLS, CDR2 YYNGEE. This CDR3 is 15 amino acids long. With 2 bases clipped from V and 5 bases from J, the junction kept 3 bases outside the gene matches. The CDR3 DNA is TGTGCCAGCAGCGTCTCTAGCGGGAGGAACAATGAGCAGTTCTTC. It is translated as CASSVSSGRNNEQFF.

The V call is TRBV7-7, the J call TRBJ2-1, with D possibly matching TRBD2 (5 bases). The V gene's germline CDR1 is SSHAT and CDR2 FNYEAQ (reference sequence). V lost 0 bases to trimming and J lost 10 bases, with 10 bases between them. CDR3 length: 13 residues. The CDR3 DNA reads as TGTGCCAGCAGCTTAGCCAGCGGAACCGAGCAGTTCTTC. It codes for CASSLASGTEQFF.

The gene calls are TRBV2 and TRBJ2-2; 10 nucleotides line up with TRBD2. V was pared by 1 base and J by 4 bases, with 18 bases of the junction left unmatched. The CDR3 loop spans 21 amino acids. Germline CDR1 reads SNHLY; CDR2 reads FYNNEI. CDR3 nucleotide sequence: TGTGCCAGCAGTGAAGATTTTTGGGGTAGCGGGGGGATGCCGGGCACCGGGGAGCTGTTTTTT. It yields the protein CASSEDFWGSGGMPGTGELFF.

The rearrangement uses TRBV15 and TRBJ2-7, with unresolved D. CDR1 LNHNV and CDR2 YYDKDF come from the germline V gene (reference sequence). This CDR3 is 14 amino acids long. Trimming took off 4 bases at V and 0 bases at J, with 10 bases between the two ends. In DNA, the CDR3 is TGTGCCACCAGCATGGTAGAGAGCTCCTACGAGCAGTACTTC. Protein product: CATSMVESSYEQYF.

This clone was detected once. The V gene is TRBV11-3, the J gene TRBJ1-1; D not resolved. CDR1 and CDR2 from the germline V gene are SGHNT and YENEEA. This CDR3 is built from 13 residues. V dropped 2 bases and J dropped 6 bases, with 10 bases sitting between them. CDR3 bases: TGTGCCAGCAGCTTACGAGGGTTTGCTGAAGCTTTCTTT. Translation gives CASSLRGFAEAFF.

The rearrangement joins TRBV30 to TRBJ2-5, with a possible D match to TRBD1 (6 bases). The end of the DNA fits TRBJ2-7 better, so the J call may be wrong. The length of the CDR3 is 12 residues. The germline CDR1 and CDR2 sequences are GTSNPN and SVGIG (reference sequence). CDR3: CAWSVQGSEQYF. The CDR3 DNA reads TGTGCCTGGAGTGTACAGGGATCCGAGCAGTACTTC.

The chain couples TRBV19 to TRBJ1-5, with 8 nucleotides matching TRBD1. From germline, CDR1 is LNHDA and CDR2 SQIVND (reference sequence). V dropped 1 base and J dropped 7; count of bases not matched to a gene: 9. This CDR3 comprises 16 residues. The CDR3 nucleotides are TGTGCCAGTAGTATAGCCCCCGGCAGGACAGGGCAGCCCCAGCATTTT. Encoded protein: CASSIAPGRTGQPQHF. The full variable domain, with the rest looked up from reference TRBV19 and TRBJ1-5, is DGGITQSPKYLFRKEGQNVTLSCEQNLNHDAMYWYRQDPGQGLRLIYYSQIVNDFQKGDIAEGYSVSREKKESFPLTVTSAQKNPTAFYLCASSIAPGRTGQPQHFGDGTRLSIL.

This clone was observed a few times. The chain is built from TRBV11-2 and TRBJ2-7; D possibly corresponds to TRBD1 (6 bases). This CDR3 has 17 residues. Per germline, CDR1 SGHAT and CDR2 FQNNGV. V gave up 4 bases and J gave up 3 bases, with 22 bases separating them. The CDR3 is CASSSINTGKKSYEQYF. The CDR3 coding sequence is TGTGCCAGCAGCTCCATAAACACAGGGAAAAAGAGCTACGAGCAGTACTTC. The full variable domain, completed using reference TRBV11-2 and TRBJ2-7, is EAGVAQSPRYKIIEKRQSVAFWCNPISGHATLYWYQQILGQGPKLLIQFQNNGVVDDSQLPKDRFSAERLKGVDSTLKIQPAKLEDSAVYLCASSSINTGKKSYEQYFGPGTRLTVT.

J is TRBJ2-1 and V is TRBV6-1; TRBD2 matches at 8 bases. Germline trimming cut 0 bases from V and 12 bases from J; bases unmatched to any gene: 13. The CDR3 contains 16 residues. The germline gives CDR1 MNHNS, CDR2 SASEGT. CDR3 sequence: CASSEAYTSGSSPQFF. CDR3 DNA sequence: TGTGCCAGCAGTGAAGCCTATACTAGCGGCAGTTCCCCGCAGTTCTTC.

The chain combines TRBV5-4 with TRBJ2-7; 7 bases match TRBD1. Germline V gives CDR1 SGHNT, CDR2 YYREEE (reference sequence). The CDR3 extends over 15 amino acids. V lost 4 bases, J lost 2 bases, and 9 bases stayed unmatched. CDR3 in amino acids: CASSPTGFGTYEQYF. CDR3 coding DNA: TGTGCCAGCAGCCCGACAGGGTTCGGGACCTACGAGCAGTACTTC.

The CDR3 protein is CASSERFMSTEAFF. The CDR3 nucleotides read TGCGCCAGCAGTGAACGGTTTATGAGCACTGAAGCTTTCTTT. The chain links TRBV10-2 to TRBJ1-1; D is unclear. From germline, CDR1 is WSHSY and CDR2 SAAADI. Trimming took off 3 bases at V and 4 bases at J, with 12 bases between the two ends. The CDR3 length is 14 residues.

CDR3 in amino acids: CASSLRGSSGNTIYF. In DNA, the CDR3 is TGTGCCAGCAGCTTAAGGGGGAGCTCTGGAAACACCATATATTTT. The chain has TRBV7-9 and TRBJ1-3; TRBD1 is a possible D gene (6 bases). The CDR3 totals 15 residues. In germline, CDR1 is SEHNR, CDR2 FQNEAQ (reference sequence). Trimming removed 2 bases at V and 0 bases at J, with 8 bases between.

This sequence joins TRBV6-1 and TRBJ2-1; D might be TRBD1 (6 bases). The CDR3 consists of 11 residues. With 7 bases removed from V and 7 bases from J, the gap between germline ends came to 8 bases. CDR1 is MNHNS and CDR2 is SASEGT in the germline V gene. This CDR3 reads CASNRVNEQFF. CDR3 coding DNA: TGTGCCAGCAACAGGGTAAATGAGCAGTTCTTC.

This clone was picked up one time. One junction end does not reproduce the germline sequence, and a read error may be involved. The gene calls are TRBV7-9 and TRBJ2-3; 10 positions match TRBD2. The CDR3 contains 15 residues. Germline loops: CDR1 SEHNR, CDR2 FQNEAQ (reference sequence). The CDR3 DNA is TGTTCCAGCGGTTGGACTAGCGGAGTCACAGATACGCAGTATTTT. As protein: CSSGWTSGVTDTQYF.